This paragraph reports one T cell receptor (beta chain). These data are taken from a study of tumor-infiltrating lymphocytes in oesophageal squamous cell carcinoma. TCRdb recomputed calls from the PCR reads with MiXCR, one row per CDR3 protein. The sample yields 15,000 to 20,000 distinct CDR3 sequences, roughly 53% seen once. The V gene lost 1 base and the J gene lost 6 bases, with 10 bases spanning the gap. This CDR3 has 13 residues. Germline lookup yields CDR1 SGHDN and CDR2 FVKESK. This receptor was obtained from a male donor with esophageal squamous cell carcinoma. The J gene is TRBJ2-7, the V gene TRBV14; D possibly matches TRBD1 or TRBD2 (6 bases each). The sample consisted of esophageal tumor tissue. CDR3 DNA sequence: TGTGCCAGCAGCCAAGGGGGGGCACGCGAGCAGTACTTC. Translation: CASSQGGAREQYF.